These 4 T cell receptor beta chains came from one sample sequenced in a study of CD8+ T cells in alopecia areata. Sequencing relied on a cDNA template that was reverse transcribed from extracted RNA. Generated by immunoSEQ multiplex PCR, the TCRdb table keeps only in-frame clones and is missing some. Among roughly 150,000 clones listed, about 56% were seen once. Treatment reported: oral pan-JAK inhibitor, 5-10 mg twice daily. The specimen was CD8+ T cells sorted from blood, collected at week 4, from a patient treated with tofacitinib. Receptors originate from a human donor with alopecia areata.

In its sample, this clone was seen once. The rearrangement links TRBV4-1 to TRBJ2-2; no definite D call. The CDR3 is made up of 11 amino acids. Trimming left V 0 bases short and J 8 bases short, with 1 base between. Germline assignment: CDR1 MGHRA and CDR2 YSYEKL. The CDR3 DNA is TGCGCCAGCAGCCAAGAGGGGGAGCTGTTTTTT. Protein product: CASSQEGELFF.

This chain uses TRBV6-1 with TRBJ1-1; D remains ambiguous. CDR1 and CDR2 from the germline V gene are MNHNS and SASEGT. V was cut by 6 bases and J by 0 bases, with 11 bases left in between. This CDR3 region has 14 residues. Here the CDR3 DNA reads TGTGCCAGCAGCCGACTGAGCATGAACACTGAAGCTTTCTTT. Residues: CASSRLSMNTEAFF.

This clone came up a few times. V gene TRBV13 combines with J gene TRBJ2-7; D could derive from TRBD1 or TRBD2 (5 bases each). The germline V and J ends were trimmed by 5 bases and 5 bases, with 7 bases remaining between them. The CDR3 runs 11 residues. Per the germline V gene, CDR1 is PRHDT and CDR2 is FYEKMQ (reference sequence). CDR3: CASSGTNEQYF. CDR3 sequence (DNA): TGTGCCAGCAGCGGGACCAACGAGCAGTACTTC.

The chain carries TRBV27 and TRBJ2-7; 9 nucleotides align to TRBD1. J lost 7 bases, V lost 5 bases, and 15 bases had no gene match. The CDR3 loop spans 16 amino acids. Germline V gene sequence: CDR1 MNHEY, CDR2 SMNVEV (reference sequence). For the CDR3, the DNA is TGTGCCAGCAGTCTGGCCCTTACAGGGGGCGCGAAAGAGCAGTACTTC. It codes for CASSLALTGGAKEQYF.